Presented here are 27 T cell receptor beta chains from one specimen sequenced in a study of cytomegalovirus exposure and HLA in healthy donors. 13 Jbeta primers and 60 Vbeta primers were used for the PCR. Profiled with immunoSEQ multiplex PCR; TCRdb holds only in-frame clones, not every one. The sample contains some 110,000 clones, around 80% of which appear only once. The sample taken for sequencing was PBMCs. All receptors derive from a woman aged 60-75 years in good health and CMV-seropositive.

In this sample, this clone turned up once. This chain uses TRBV4-2 with TRBJ2-2, with D possibly matching TRBD2 (5 bases). This CDR3 region has 18 residues. V gave up 0 bases and J gave up 7 bases, with 21 bases separating them. Germline CDR1 and CDR2: LGHNA and YNFKEQ. This CDR3 is CASSQDTSRRVRDGELFF. CDR3 coding DNA: TGTGCCAGCAGCCAAGATACTAGTCGGCGGGTACGAGACGGGGAGCTGTTTTTT.

The chain carries TRBV6-6 and TRBJ2-3; D remains ambiguous. Trimming took 6 bases from V and 7 from J, leaving 14 bases between them. CDR3 length equals 13 residues. Germline values: CDR1 MNHNY, CDR2 SVGAGI (reference sequence). The CDR3 sequence is CASSPTQIYTQYF. CDR3 coding DNA: TGTGCCAGCAGCCCAACCCAGATCTATACGCAGTATTTT.

This clone was seen a few times. This sequence joins TRBV6-5 and TRBJ2-1; 7 bases fit TRBD1. With V trimmed by 6 bases and J by 4 bases, 9 bases remained unmatched. Germline V gene data show CDR1 as MNHEY and CDR2 as SVGAGI. The CDR3 runs to 15 residues. CDR3 DNA sequence: TGTGCCAGCAGCCCTGACAGGGTTGAATACAATGAGCAGTTCTTC. Its protein is CASSPDRVEYNEQFF.

This chain connects TRBV5-1 to TRBJ1-1; 7 bases map to TRBD1. Germline-derived CDR1 and CDR2 are SGHRS and YFSETQ. V lost 0 bases to trimming and J lost 0 bases; unmatched junction nucleotides: 8. CDR3 size: 17 residues. The CDR3 loop reads CASSLVPLGQMNTEAFF. As DNA, the CDR3 is TGCGCCAGCAGCTTGGTACCCCTGGGACAGATGAACACTGAAGCTTTCTTT.

CDR3 DNA sequence: TGCGCCAGCAGTTTATCGACAGGGGGCAATCAGCCCCAGCATTTT. It encodes CASSLSTGGNQPQHF. This rearrangement joins TRBV5-1 to TRBJ1-5; 8 bases fit TRBD1. The germline V gene encodes CDR1 SGHRS and CDR2 YFSETQ. CDR3 length equals 15 residues. Trimming removed 5 bases from V and 2 bases from J; junction bases left unmatched: 6.

The chain is built from TRBV6-5 and TRBJ2-1, with 10 bases matching TRBD1. Trimming at V came to 2 bases and at J to 4 bases, leaving 2 bases not matched to a gene. Germline-derived CDR1 and CDR2 are MNHEY and SVGAGI. The CDR3 has 15 amino acids. This chain's CDR3 is CASSYGTGVYNEQFF. The CDR3 region has the DNA TGTGCCAGCAGTTACGGGACAGGGGTGTACAATGAGCAGTTCTTC.

The chain has TRBV27 and TRBJ1-2, with 8 bases identical to TRBD1. Losses at the gene ends were 3 bases for V and 8 bases for J; bases not matched to a gene: 14. CDR1 and CDR2 (germline): MNHEY, SMNVEV (reference sequence). The CDR3 has 16 residues. DNA of the CDR3: TGTGCCAGCAGTTTTACCCCTTCTCAGGGGGCGCACGGCTACACCTTC. Amino acid sequence: CASSFTPSQGAHGYTF.

The chain joins TRBV5-1 to TRBJ1-3, with D hard to call. V dropped 4 bases and J dropped 0 bases, with 17 bases sitting between them. The CDR3 has 17 amino acids. Germline V gene lookup returns CDR1 SGHRS and CDR2 YFSETQ. The CDR3 DNA is TGCGCCAGCAGCCCGGATAAGACGGGGAGCTCTGGAAACACCATATATTTT. This encodes CASSPDKTGSSGNTIYF.

Written as DNA, the CDR3 is TGCGCCAGCAGCCTAAAGGGGGCGGGATTGTTGAACACTGAAGCTTTCTTT. The encoded protein is CASSLKGAGLLNTEAFF. V gene TRBV4-3 combines with J gene TRBJ1-1; 7 positions agree with TRBD1. The CDR3 contains 17 residues. The junction had 11 bases not matched to a gene; V was cut back by 4 bases and J by 0 bases. Germline assignment: CDR1 LGHNA and CDR2 YSLEER.

The chain recombines TRBV19 with TRBJ2-7; TRBD1 might be the D (7 bases). Germline CDR1 LNHDA, CDR2 SQIVND (reference sequence). This CDR3 is 12 amino acids long. V dropped 5 bases and J dropped 11 bases, with 16 bases sitting between them. The DNA for the CDR3 is TGTGCCAGTAGTCCCCAGGGGGGCGCGGAGTACTTC. Translated: CASSPQGGAEYF. The whole variable domain, filled in from reference TRBV19 and TRBJ2-7, reads DGGITQSPKYLFRKEGQNVTLSCEQNLNHDAMYWYRQDPGQGLRLIYYSQIVNDFQKGDIAEGYSVSREKKESFPLTVTSAQKNPTAFYLCASSPQGGAEYFGPGTRLTVT.

The V and J genes are TRBV19 and TRBJ2-5, with 8 bases identical to TRBD2. Germline V lookup: CDR1 LNHDA, CDR2 SQIVND (reference sequence). The CDR3 is 15 amino acids. V lost 10 bases to trimming and J lost 5 bases; unmatched junction nucleotides: 15. CDR3 amino acids: CATRPGGGRGETQYF. CDR3 bases: TGTGCCACCAGACCTGGCGGGGGGCGAGGGGAGACCCAGTACTTC.

This chain links TRBV6-1 with TRBJ1-1; 7 nucleotides match TRBD1. This CDR3 spans 14 amino acids. The V gene's germline CDR1 is MNHNS and CDR2 SASEGT. The J segment lost 4 bases and the V segment lost 5 bases, leaving 7 bases of the junction unmatched. CDR3 DNA sequence: TGTGCCAGCAGTACCGGGACAGAGAGCACTGAAGCTTTCTTT. This codes for CASSTGTESTEAFF.

J is TRBJ2-7 and V is TRBV5-6, with D unclear. The CDR3 has 12 residues. V shed 4 bases and J shed 2 bases, with 7 bases lying between them. Germline values: CDR1 SGHDT, CDR2 YYEEEE. The CDR3 DNA follows: TGTGCCAGCAGCGTGAGAGCCTACGAGCAGTACTTC. It specifies CASSVRAYEQYF.

The rearrangement joins TRBV7-9 to TRBJ2-7; the D gene is possibly TRBD2 (5 bases). The V end was cut by 4 bases, the J end by 3 bases, with 13 bases between. The CDR3 totals 14 residues. Germline values: CDR1 SEHNR, CDR2 FQNEAQ (reference sequence). The CDR3 is CASSSERAYYEQYF. The CDR3 DNA reads TGTGCCAGCAGCTCCGAGAGGGCATACTACGAGCAGTACTTC.

This rearrangement joins TRBV23-1 to TRBJ2-3, with TRBD2 matching over 7 bases. TRBV23-1 is flagged as an ORF with uncertain function. J was trimmed by 3 bases and V by 0 bases; bases with no gene match: 9. This CDR3 is built from 17 residues. The CDR3 sequence: CASSQSMGGVRTDTQYF. In nucleotides, the CDR3 is TGCGCCAGCAGTCAATCTATGGGAGGGGTCCGGACAGATACGCAGTATTTT.

The CDR3 nucleotides are TGTGCCGCCTCCACCTCCTACGAGCAGTACTTC. Amino acids: CAASTSYEQYF. The rearrangement links TRBV6-5 to TRBJ2-5; unclear D gene. The end of the DNA fits TRBJ2-7 better, so the J call may be wrong. The germline gives CDR1 MNHEY, CDR2 SVGAGI. The CDR3 extends over 11 amino acids.

This clone occurred once. The CDR3 DNA reads as TGCGCCAGCAGCTTGTCTGGGGGGGCGGGTCAGCCCCAGCATTTT. This sequence encodes CASSLSGGAGQPQHF. The chain has TRBV5-1 and TRBJ1-5, with D possibly matching TRBD1 (6 bases). V was pared by 1 base and J by 6 bases, with 14 bases between. CDR1 is SGHRS and CDR2 is YFSETQ in the germline V gene. The CDR3 spans 15 residues.

This chain links TRBV27 with TRBJ1-2; D is ambiguous. Per germline, CDR1 MNHEY and CDR2 SMNVEV (reference sequence). This CDR3 is built from 15 residues. Trimming pared 1 base from V and 4 bases from J, leaving 13 bases between. CDR3: CASSLFGVRGYGYTF. The CDR3 bases are TGTGCCAGCAGTTTATTTGGGGTCCGGGGCTATGGCTACACCTTC.

The rearrangement links TRBV5-4 to TRBJ1-2; D gene ambiguous. V gave up 0 bases and J gave up 7 bases, with 10 bases separating them. In germline, CDR1 is SGHNT, CDR2 YYREEE (reference sequence). The CDR3 length is 13 residues. The CDR3 DNA follows: TGTGCCAGCAGCTTGGTCGGGGTAGCTGGCTACACCTTC. Amino acid sequence: CASSLVGVAGYTF.

The chain combines TRBV14 with TRBJ1-5; D possibly corresponds to TRBD1 (5 bases). The CDR3 length is 14 residues. The germline V and J ends were trimmed by 3 bases and 7 bases, with 13 bases remaining between them. Germline V gene sequence: CDR1 SGHDN, CDR2 FVKESK. The CDR3 region has the DNA TGTGCCAGCAGCCATATGGAGGGGTACCAGCCCCAGCATTTT. Translated, it gives CASSHMEGYQPQHF.

The J gene is TRBJ1-1, the V gene TRBV19, with a weak D call TRBD1 (5 bases). CDR3 length: 13 residues. Between the trimmed V and J ends, which lost 2 bases and 8 bases, there was a span of 12 bases. Germline values: CDR1 LNHDA, CDR2 SQIVND (reference sequence). This CDR3 is CASSIRQHSEAFF. The CDR3 DNA sequence: TGTGCCAGTAGTATAAGACAGCACTCAGAAGCTTTCTTT.

Details on this clone: Sequence at one end of the junction differs from germline and may be a read error. V and J are TRBV5-1 and TRBJ1-2; D possibly corresponds to TRBD1 (5 bases). From germline, CDR1 is SGHRS and CDR2 YFSETQ. The CDR3 is 12 residues long. This chain's CDR3 is CASSIPTDGYAF. CDR3 nucleotide sequence: TGCGCCAGCAGCATCCCGACAGATGGCTACGCCTTC.

CDR3 amino acids: CASSPTPSGGPYEQYF. In nucleotides, the CDR3 is TGCGCCAGCAGCCCGACGCCGAGCGGGGGGCCCTACGAGCAGTACTTC. The V gene is TRBV4-3, the J gene TRBJ2-7; TRBD2 agrees at 9 bases. After removal of 4 bases from V and 2 bases from J, the junction contained 9 bases not matched to a gene. This CDR3 has 16 residues. CDR1 LGHNA and CDR2 YSLEER come from the germline V gene.

This chain links TRBV10-3 with TRBJ2-5; TRBD2 might be the D (6 bases). CDR1 and CDR2 from the germline V gene are ENHRY and SYGVKD. The CDR3 spans 15 residues. Trimming took 4 bases from V and 4 from J, leaving 16 bases between them. The CDR3 sequence is CAISVSSTGRETQYF. Here the CDR3 DNA reads TGTGCCATCAGTGTATCTTCGACCGGGAGAGAGACCCAGTACTTC.

Only one count was recorded for this clone. The chain recombines TRBV7-6 with TRBJ2-5; 11 nucleotides align to TRBD1. The J call may be incorrect, as the DNA end agrees better with TRBJ2-7. Germline V gives CDR1 SGHVS, CDR2 FNYEAQ. The CDR3 has 16 residues. CDR3 coding DNA: TGTGCCAGCAGCTTAGGGACAGGGGGCGCATCCTACGAGCAGTACTTC. Protein: CASSLGTGGASYEQYF.

V is TRBV4-1 and J is TRBJ2-7, with 9 bases aligning to TRBD1. J was trimmed by 2 bases and V by 0 bases; bases with no gene match: 2. CDR1 is MGHRA and CDR2 is YSYEKL in the germline V gene. There are 15 residues in the CDR3. The CDR3 reads CASSQEGQGAYEQYF. The CDR3 nucleotides are TGCGCCAGCAGCCAAGAGGGACAGGGAGCCTACGAGCAGTACTTC.

The chain employs TRBV5-6 and TRBJ1-6; D remains unclear. CDR3 length equals 15 residues. V dropped 4 bases and J dropped 10 bases, with 18 bases sitting between them. CDR1 is SGHDT and CDR2 is YYEEEE in the germline V gene. The CDR3 sequence is CASSLRLRGRSPLHF. The DNA for the CDR3 is TGTGCCAGCAGCCTAAGGCTTCGCGGGAGGTCACCCCTCCACTTT.